These 5 T cell receptor beta chains came from one sample sequenced in a study of T cells in Graves' hyperthyroidism and ophthalmopathy. The investigators amplified TCR beta CDR3 regions from RNA transcripts. The primer set for the first-round RT-PCR of the TCR CDR3 was HTBI. TCRdb reanalysed the multiplex PCR reads using MiXCR and keeps one entry per CDR3 protein. The table has 400,000 to 450,000 distinct CDR3 sequences, roughly 15% seen once. The specimen was blood. Every receptor here comes from a man aged 18-30 years with Graves' ophthalmopathy.

This clonotype has at least ten counts. V usage is TRBV6-1 and J usage is TRBJ2-3; 8 nucleotides line up with TRBD2. Germline V gene lookup returns CDR1 MNHNS and CDR2 SASEGT. This CDR3 region has 16 residues. Germline trimming cut 0 bases from V and 5 bases from J; bases unmatched to any gene: 7. CDR3 sequence: CASSEAPGGPVDTQYF. CDR3 sequence (DNA): TGTGCCAGCAGTGAAGCGCCGGGGGGGCCGGTAGATACGCAGTATTTT.

The V call is TRBV7-9, the J call TRBJ1-3; TRBD1 matches 8 bases. Germline V gives CDR1 SEHNR, CDR2 FQNEAQ (reference sequence). V lost 2 bases and J lost 3; bases outside the gene matches: 6. This CDR3 is 16 amino acids long. CDR3 sequence (DNA): TGTGCCAGCAGCTTACCGGACAGGGATTTTGGAAACACCATATATTTT. This codes for CASSLPDRDFGNTIYF.

This clonotype appeared a few times. The gene calls are TRBV29-1 and TRBJ1-4; D call uncertain. Germline CDR1 is SQVTM and CDR2 is ANQGSEA. Trimming removed 4 bases from V and 3 bases from J, with 6 bases in between. This CDR3 contains 12 residues. In DNA form, the CDR3 reads TGCAGCGTTGTCCAGGCTAATGAAAAACTGTTTTTT. It codes for CSVVQANEKLFF.

The chain couples TRBV6-1 to TRBJ2-7; D gene unclear. Per germline, CDR1 MNHNS and CDR2 SASEGT. This CDR3 comprises 11 residues. Trimming left V 5 bases short and J 7 bases short, with 9 bases between. CDR3 sequence reads: CASSPQFEQYF. DNA for the CDR3: TGTGCCAGCAGTCCTCAGTTTGAGCAGTACTTC.

This clonotype was recorded at least ten times. The chain couples TRBV6-5 to TRBJ1-5; no definite D call. The CDR3 is 15 amino acids. Germline V gene data show CDR1 as MNHEY and CDR2 as SVGAGI. With 0 bases removed from V and 5 bases from J, the gap between germline ends came to 11 bases. CDR3 protein: CASSYSVPQDQPQHF. CDR3 nucleotides: TGTGCCAGCAGTTACTCGGTACCGCAGGATCAGCCCCAGCATTTT.